These 16 T cell receptor beta chains originate from one sample sequenced in a study of CD8 T cells in Susac syndrome. When the RNA was reverse transcribed, random hexamers were used with an input of roughly 0.5 to 1 ug. From the immunoSEQ multiplex PCR reads, TCRdb called clonotypes with MiXCR, one entry per CDR3 protein. The table lists 150,000 to 200,000 distinct CDR3 sequences, approximately 96% of them singletons, with roughly 0.095% in the top ten. The sequencing input was CD4+ T cells from PBMCs. The source is a human donor with multiple sclerosis.

The chain combines TRBV15 with TRBJ2-7; 11 nucleotides line up with TRBD2. The CDR3 consists of 16 residues. The V and J ends lost 0 bases and 0 bases, in that order; junction bases with no gene match: 1. Germline-derived CDR1 and CDR2 are LNHNV and YYDKDF (reference sequence). CDR3 amino acids: CATSRDTSGGSYEQYF. The CDR3 DNA reads as TGTGCCACCAGCAGAGATACTAGCGGGGGCTCCTACGAGCAGTACTTC.

The chain has TRBV10-3 and TRBJ1-1; TRBD1 agrees at 11 bases. V trimming: 2 bases; J trimming: 4 bases; junction bases outside the gene matches: 3. Looked up from germline, CDR1 is ENHRY and CDR2 is SYGVKD. This CDR3 spans 15 amino acids. DNA of the CDR3: TGTGCCATCAGTGAGACCGGGACAGGGGGCACTGAAGCTTTCTTT. Its translation is CAISETGTGGTEAFF.

Comment on this clonotype: A read error may account for a junction end that differs from germline. V and J are TRBV6-5 and TRBJ2-2; TRBD1 or TRBD2 may be the D gene (5 bases each). Germline V gene data show CDR1 as MNHEY and CDR2 as SVGAGI. CDR3 length equals 13 residues. DNA for the CDR3: TGTGCCAGCAGTTACTCAGGGACCGGGGAGCCGTTTTTT. Translating it yields CASSYSGTGEPFF.

The rearrangement links TRBV18 to TRBJ1-2; D possibly corresponds to TRBD1 (6 bases). This CDR3 is built from 15 residues. Germline CDR1 KGHSH, CDR2 LQKENI. V lost 3 bases and J 4 bases, leaving 15 bases between the germline ends. The CDR3 region is CASSPLQGSSYGYTF. DNA for the CDR3: TGTGCCAGCTCACCGTTGCAGGGGAGTAGCTATGGCTACACCTTC.

The chain uses TRBV2 and TRBJ2-2; D is unclear. V gave up 8 bases and J gave up 1 base, with 14 bases separating them. The CDR3 has 15 amino acids. CDR1 is SNHLY and CDR2 is FYNNEI in the germline V gene. The CDR3 sequence is CASSPGLLNTGELFF. Written as DNA, the CDR3 is TGTGCCAGCTCGCCCGGCCTCCTGAACACCGGGGAGCTGTTTTTT.

This clonotype has only one observation. The CDR3 loop is CASSVGGVYNEQFF. CDR3 nucleotides: TGCGCCAGCAGCGTGGGCGGGGTCTACAATGAGCAGTTCTTC. This rearrangement joins TRBV5-1 to TRBJ2-1; TRBD2 might be the D (6 bases). In germline, CDR1 is SGHRS, CDR2 YFSETQ. Trimming removed 4 bases from V and 3 bases from J, with 11 bases in between. The CDR3 sequence is 14 residues long.

V usage is TRBV9 and J usage is TRBJ2-7; perhaps D is TRBD1 or TRBD2 (5 bases each). This CDR3 comprises 17 residues. Germline CDR1 SGDLS, CDR2 YYNGEE. Trimming removed 0 bases at V and 4 bases at J, with 20 bases between. In DNA, the CDR3 is TGTGCCAGCAGCGTAGCTCCCTGGGCTGTTGGGGGATACGAGCAGTACTTC. This codes for CASSVAPWAVGGYEQYF. The full variable domain, rest sourced from reference TRBV9 and TRBJ2-7, is DSGVTQTPKHLITATGQRVTLRCSPRSGDLSVYWYQQSLDQGLQFLIQYYNGEERAKGNILERFSAQQFPDLHSELNLSSLELGDSALYFCASSVAPWAVGGYEQYFGPGTRLTVT.

This sequence joins TRBV30 and TRBJ1-6, with D perhaps matching TRBD1 (6 bases). V gave up 3 bases and J gave up 7 bases, with 13 bases separating them. The CDR3 contains 14 residues. Germline CDR1 reads GTSNPN; CDR2 reads SVGIG (reference sequence). As DNA, the CDR3 is TGTGCCTGGAGGTGGGGGACACTGAATTCACCCCTCCACTTT. Its translation: CAWRWGTLNSPLHF.

The chain joins TRBV3-1 to TRBJ1-5, with 8 bases fitting TRBD1. The junction had 6 bases not matched to a gene; V was cut back by 1 base and J by 4 bases. The CDR3 is made up of 16 amino acids. Looked up from germline, CDR1 is LGHDT and CDR2 is YNNKEL (reference sequence). As DNA, the CDR3 is TGTGCCAGCAGCCAAGCCGGGACAGGCGGGAATCAGCCCCAGCATTTT. The encoded protein is CASSQAGTGGNQPQHF.

The chain carries TRBV7-2 and TRBJ2-7; unclear D gene. Germline V gene data show CDR1 as SGHTA and CDR2 as FQGNSA. CDR3 length equals 14 residues. V lost 3 bases, J lost 3 bases, and 12 bases lay in between. CDR3 sequence (DNA): TGTGCCAGCAGCTTGGACCCGGGTATCTACGAGCAGTACTTC. It codes for CASSLDPGIYEQYF.

The V call is TRBV30, the J call TRBJ1-2; a possible D gene is TRBD1 (5 bases). This CDR3 comprises 14 residues. Germline CDR1 reads GTSNPN; CDR2 reads SVGIG (reference sequence). Trimming cost V 2 bases and J 3 bases, with 13 bases left between them. CDR3 loop: CAWSSLEGHYGYTF. In DNA, the CDR3 is TGTGCCTGGAGTAGTTTGGAGGGACACTATGGCTACACCTTC.

The J gene is TRBJ1-5, the V gene TRBV29-1; D gene uncertain. The V and J ends lost 4 bases and 7 bases respectively, with 11 bases between them. The CDR3 runs to 12 residues. The V gene's germline CDR1 is SQVTM and CDR2 ANQGSEA. The CDR3 is CSVGGVGQPQHF. The CDR3 nucleotides read TGCAGCGTTGGTGGCGTGGGCCAGCCCCAGCATTTT.

This clonotype was picked up one time. The chain couples TRBV9 to TRBJ1-5, with no clear D. Per the germline V gene, CDR1 is SGDLS and CDR2 is YYNGEE. This CDR3 is built from 13 residues. Between the trimmed V and J ends, which lost 0 bases and 3 bases, there was a span of 4 bases. The CDR3 here is CASSVGDNQPQHF. The CDR3, as DNA: TGTGCCAGCAGCGTAGGGGACAATCAGCCCCAGCATTTT.

The chain carries TRBV27 and TRBJ1-2; D might be TRBD1 (5 bases). From germline, CDR1 is MNHEY and CDR2 SMNVEV (reference sequence). Trimming removed 4 bases from V and 6 bases from J, with 21 bases in between. This CDR3 is built from 16 residues. CDR3 amino acids: CASSSTGGRANHGYTF. The CDR3 DNA reads as TGTGCCAGCAGTTCCACGGGCGGCAGGGCCAACCATGGCTACACCTTC.

This clonotype was picked up a small number of times. The rearrangement uses TRBV29-1 and TRBJ2-7; D might be TRBD1 (6 bases). CDR1 is SQVTM, CDR2 ANQGSEA, per germline. This CDR3 is 14 amino acids long. The germline V and J ends were trimmed by 3 bases and 7 bases, with 19 bases remaining between them. The CDR3 loop is CSVDHGLDQGEQYF. The CDR3 nucleotides read TGCAGCGTTGACCACGGATTAGACCAGGGGGAGCAGTACTTC.

The rearrangement uses TRBV12-3 or TRBV12-4 and TRBJ2-1, with 16 nucleotides matching TRBD2. V trimming: 4 bases; J trimming: 8 bases; junction bases outside the gene matches: 8. The CDR3 runs 17 residues. The CDR3 loop is CASSSGTSGGARYEQFF. The DNA of the CDR3 is TGTGCCAGCAGTTCCGGGACTAGCGGGGGGGCTCGGTATGAGCAGTTCTTC.